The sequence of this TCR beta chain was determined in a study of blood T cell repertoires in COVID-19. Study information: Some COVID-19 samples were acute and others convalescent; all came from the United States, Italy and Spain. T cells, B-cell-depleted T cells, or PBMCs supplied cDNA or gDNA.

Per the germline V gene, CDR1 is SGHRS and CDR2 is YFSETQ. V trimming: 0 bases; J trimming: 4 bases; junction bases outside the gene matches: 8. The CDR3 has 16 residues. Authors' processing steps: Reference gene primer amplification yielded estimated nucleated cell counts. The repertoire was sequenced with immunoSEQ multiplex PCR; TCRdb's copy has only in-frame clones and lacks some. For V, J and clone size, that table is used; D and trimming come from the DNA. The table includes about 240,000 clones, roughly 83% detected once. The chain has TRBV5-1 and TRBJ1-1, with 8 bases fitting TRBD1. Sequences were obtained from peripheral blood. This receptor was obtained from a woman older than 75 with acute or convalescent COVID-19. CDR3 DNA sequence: TGCGCCAGCAGCTTGGCTGGACAGGGCCAGGCCACTGAAGCTTTCTTT. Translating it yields CASSLAGQGQATEAFF.